The source of this T cell receptor (beta chain) is a study of T cell changes during pregnancy in multiple sclerosis. Measured with immunoSEQ multiplex PCR; TCRdb has only the in-frame clones, and not every one. The table includes more than 55,000 clones, around 94% detected once. Unmatched junction bases numbered 4, after V lost 4 bases and J lost 1 base. The germline V gene encodes CDR1 SGHDT and CDR2 YYEEEE. The CDR3 spans 14 residues. This chain joins TRBV5-6 and TRBJ1-2; 7 bases match TRBD1. The source was CD8+ T cells from peripheral blood mononuclear cells, collected in the third trimester of pregnancy. The TCR sequence derives from a female donor with multiple sclerosis, enrolled in a pregnancy study. CDR3 nucleotide sequence: TGTGCCAGCAGCCCGGGACAGCTTAACTATGGCTACACCTTC. Its translation: CASSPGQLNYGYTF.